Following are 10 T cell receptor beta chains from one sample sequenced in a study of blood T cells in healthy people across ages. The second PCR ran about 6 to 12 cycles with a sample-barcoded 5' primer and J-beta primers. Each CDR3 protein is one row after TCRdb ran MiXCR on the 5' RACE reads. Found here are roughly 680,000 distinct CDR3 sequences, roughly 50% of them singletons; the top ten hold roughly a third. Sequencing was done on a sample of blood. Receptors were obtained from a woman aged 55 to 70 in good health.

This chain links TRBV20-1 with TRBJ1-6, with a possible D match to TRBD1 (5 bases). V shed 0 bases and J shed 0 bases, with 12 bases lying between them. Germline V lookup: CDR1 DFQATT, CDR2 SNEGSKA (reference sequence). CDR3 length: 17 residues. The DNA for the CDR3 is TGCAGTGCTAGAGATAGGGGCAGGAGCTCCTATAATTCACCCCTCCACTTT. Its protein product is CSARDRGRSSYNSPLHF.

This clonotype appeared a few times. This chain connects TRBV29-1 to TRBJ2-5, with 8 nucleotides matching TRBD1. Germline V gives CDR1 SQVTM, CDR2 ANQGSEA. V gave up 6 bases and J gave up 11 bases; unmatched junction bases: 14. The CDR3 has 13 amino acids. The DNA of the CDR3 is TGCAGCGTCGGACAGGGAACAATGTTTGAGCAGTACTTC. Encoded protein: CSVGQGTMFEQYF. Complete variable domain (other parts from reference TRBV29-1 and TRBJ2-5): SAVISQKPSRDICQRGTSLTIQCQVDSQVTMMFWYRQQPGQSLTLIATANQGSEATYESGFVIDKFPISRPNLTFSTLTVSNMSPEDSSIYLCSVGQGTMFEQYFGPGTRLLVL.

The chain recombines TRBV6-6 with TRBJ1-4; 9 nucleotides line up with TRBD1. The CDR3 consists of 14 residues. V shed 6 bases, J shed 5 bases, and the junction held 4 bases outside the gene matches. Per germline, CDR1 MNHNY and CDR2 SVGAGI (reference sequence). The CDR3 is CASSRDRGNEKLFF. CDR3 in DNA: TGTGCCAGCAGCCGTGACAGGGGGAATGAAAAACTGTTTTTT.

This sequence joins TRBV4-3 and TRBJ1-1; tentatively, D is TRBD1 (6 bases). V was pared by 1 base and J by 5 bases, with 20 bases between. This CDR3 has 17 amino acids. In germline, CDR1 is LGHNA, CDR2 YSLEER. The CDR3 region is CASSQAYRELGTTEAFF. CDR3 in DNA: TGCGCCAGCAGCCAAGCCTACAGGGAGCTTGGCACGACTGAAGCTTTCTTT.

The V gene is TRBV27, the J gene TRBJ2-3, with 8 positions matching TRBD2. V was clipped by 5 bases and J by 2 bases; unmatched bases: 9. The CDR3 is made up of 16 amino acids. The V gene's germline CDR1 is MNHEY and CDR2 SMNVEV (reference sequence). Here the CDR3 DNA reads TGTGCCAGCAGTCCCCGGACTAGCCGACCCACAGATACGCAGTATTTT. Protein product: CASSPRTSRPTDTQYF.

This clonotype was detected a few times. J is TRBJ2-4 and V is TRBV28; a possible D gene is TRBD2 (5 bases). CDR1 and CDR2 (germline): MDHEN, SYDVKM. Trimming removed 5 bases from V and 9 bases from J, with 14 bases in between. The CDR3 has 13 amino acids. In nucleotides, the CDR3 is TGTGCCAGCAGTGTTAGCGAAGAGGGCATTCAGTACTTC. As protein: CASSVSEEGIQYF.

Only a few counts were recorded for this clonotype. The chain uses TRBV3-1 and TRBJ2-1; a weak D match, TRBD2 (5 bases). In germline, CDR1 is LGHDT, CDR2 YNNKEL (reference sequence). CDR3 length: 14 amino acids. Trimming removed 4 bases from V and 4 bases from J, with 11 bases in between. The CDR3 region is CASSRAAVYNEQFF. CDR3 DNA: TGTGCCAGCAGCCGAGCGGCAGTATACAATGAGCAGTTCTTC.

In DNA form, the CDR3 reads TGTGCCAGCGGGGGGAACAATAGCAATCAGCCCCAGCATTTT. Protein sequence: CASGGNNSNQPQHF. The chain links TRBV25-1 to TRBJ1-5, with a weak D call TRBD1 (5 bases). V lost 8 bases, J lost 0 bases, and 11 bases lay in between. CDR3 length: 14 residues. The V gene's germline CDR1 is MGHDK and CDR2 SYGVNS.

This clonotype was seen more than once but under ten times. The J gene is TRBJ2-7, the V gene TRBV20-1; 8 positions agree with TRBD2. The CDR3 sequence is 13 residues long. V dropped 7 bases and J dropped 6; count of bases not matched to a gene: 11. Germline V lookup: CDR1 DFQATT, CDR2 SNEGSKA (reference sequence). In nucleotides, the CDR3 is TGCAGTGGCTCGGGGTTAGCGGGATCCGAGCAGTACTTC. As protein: CSGSGLAGSEQYF.

The sample holds a few counts of this clonotype. The chain combines TRBV9 with TRBJ2-1, with 9 bases fitting TRBD2. This CDR3 spans 16 amino acids. The V gene end was trimmed by 2 bases and the J gene end by 4 bases; junction bases not matched to a gene: 7. Germline-derived CDR1 and CDR2 are SGDLS and YYNGEE. The CDR3 region is CASSVGREGDYNEQFF. In DNA form, the CDR3 reads TGTGCCAGCAGCGTGGGGCGGGAGGGGGATTACAATGAGCAGTTCTTC.